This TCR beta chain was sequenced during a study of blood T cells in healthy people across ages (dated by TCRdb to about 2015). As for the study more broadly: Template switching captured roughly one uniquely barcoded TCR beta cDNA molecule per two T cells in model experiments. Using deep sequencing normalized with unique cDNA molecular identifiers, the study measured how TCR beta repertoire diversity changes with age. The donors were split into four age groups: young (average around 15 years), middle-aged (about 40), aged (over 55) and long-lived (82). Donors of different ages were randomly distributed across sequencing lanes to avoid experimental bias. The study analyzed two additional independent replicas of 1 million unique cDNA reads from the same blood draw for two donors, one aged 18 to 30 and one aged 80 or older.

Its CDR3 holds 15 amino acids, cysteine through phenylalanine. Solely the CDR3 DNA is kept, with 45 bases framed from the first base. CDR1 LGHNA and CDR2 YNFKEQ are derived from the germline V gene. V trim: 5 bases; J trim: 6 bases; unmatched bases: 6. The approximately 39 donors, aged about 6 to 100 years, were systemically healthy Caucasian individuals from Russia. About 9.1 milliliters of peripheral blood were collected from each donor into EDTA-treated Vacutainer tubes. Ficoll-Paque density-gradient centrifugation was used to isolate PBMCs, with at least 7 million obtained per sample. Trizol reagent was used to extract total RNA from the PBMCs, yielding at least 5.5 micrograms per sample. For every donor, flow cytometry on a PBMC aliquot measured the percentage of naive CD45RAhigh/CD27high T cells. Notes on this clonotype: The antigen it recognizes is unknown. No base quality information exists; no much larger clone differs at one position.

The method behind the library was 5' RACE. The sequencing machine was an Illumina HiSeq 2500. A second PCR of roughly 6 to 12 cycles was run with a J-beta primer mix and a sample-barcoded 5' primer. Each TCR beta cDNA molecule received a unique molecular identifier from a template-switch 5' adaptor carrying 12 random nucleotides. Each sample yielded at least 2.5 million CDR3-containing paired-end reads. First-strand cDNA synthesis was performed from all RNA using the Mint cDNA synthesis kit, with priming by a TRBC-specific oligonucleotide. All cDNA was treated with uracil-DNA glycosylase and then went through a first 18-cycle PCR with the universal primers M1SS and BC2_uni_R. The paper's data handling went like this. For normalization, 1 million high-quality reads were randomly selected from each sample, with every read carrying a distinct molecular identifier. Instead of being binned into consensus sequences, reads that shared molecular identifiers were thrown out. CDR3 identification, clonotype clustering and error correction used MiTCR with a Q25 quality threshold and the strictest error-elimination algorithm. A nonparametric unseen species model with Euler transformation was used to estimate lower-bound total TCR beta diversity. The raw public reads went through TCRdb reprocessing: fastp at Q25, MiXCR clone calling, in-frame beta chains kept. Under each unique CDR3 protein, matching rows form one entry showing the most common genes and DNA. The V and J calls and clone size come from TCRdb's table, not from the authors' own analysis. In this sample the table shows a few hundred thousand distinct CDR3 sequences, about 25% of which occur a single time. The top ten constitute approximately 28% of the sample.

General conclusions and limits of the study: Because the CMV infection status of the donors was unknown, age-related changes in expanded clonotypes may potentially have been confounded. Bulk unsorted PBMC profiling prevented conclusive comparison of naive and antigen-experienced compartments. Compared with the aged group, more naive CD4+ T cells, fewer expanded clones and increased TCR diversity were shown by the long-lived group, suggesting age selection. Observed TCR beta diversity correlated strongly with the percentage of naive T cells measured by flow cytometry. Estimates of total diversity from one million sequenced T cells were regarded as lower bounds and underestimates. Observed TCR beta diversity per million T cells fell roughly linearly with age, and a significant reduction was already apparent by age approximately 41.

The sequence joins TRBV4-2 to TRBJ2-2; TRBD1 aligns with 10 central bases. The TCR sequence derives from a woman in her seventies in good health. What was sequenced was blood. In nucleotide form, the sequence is TGTGCCAGCAGCTACAGACAGGGGGCAGCCGGGGAGCTGTTTTTT. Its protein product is CASSYRQGAAGELFF.